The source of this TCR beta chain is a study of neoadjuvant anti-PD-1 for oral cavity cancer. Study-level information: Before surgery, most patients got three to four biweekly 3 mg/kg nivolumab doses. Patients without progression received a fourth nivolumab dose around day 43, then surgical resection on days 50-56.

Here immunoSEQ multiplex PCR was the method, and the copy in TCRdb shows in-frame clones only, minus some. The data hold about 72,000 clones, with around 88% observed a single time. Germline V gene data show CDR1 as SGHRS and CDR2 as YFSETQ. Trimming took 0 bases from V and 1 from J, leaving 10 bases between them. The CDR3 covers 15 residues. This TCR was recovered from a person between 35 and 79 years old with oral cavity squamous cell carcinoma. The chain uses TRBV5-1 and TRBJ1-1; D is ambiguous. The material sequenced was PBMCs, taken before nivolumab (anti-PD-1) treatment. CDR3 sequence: CASSLAFSENTEAFF. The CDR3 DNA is TGCGCCAGCAGCTTGGCGTTCAGTGAGAACACTGAAGCTTTCTTT. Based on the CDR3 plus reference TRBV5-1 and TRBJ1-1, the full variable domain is KAGVTQTPRYLIKTRGQQVTLSCSPISGHRSVSWYQQTPGQGLQFLFEYFSETQRNKGNFPGRFSGRQFSNSRSEMNVSTLELGDSALYLCASSLAFSENTEAFFGQGTRLTVV.